Below are 32 T cell receptor beta chains sequenced from a single sample in a study of CD8+CD57+ T cells in acquired aplastic anemia. Genomic DNA provided the template from which TCR beta VDJ and CDR3 profiles were obtained. TCRdb independently ran MiXCR on the reads; one entry per CDR3 protein. The profile shows roughly 64,000 distinct CDR3 sequences, less than 65% of them singletons. Sequenced sample: sorted CD4+, CD8+, or CD8+CD57+ T cells (not recorded which) from PBMCs. The origin of the receptors is a human donor in good health, serving as a control.

The chain couples TRBV10-3 to TRBJ2-7; 9 bases agree with TRBD2. Germline-derived CDR1 and CDR2 are ENHRY and SYGVKD. The CDR3 contains 15 residues. J gave up 2 bases and V 4 bases, and 6 bases lay outside the gene matches. The DNA for the CDR3 is TGTGCCATCAGTGTTTTTAGCGGGAGCACCTACGAGCAGTACTTC. Translated, it gives CAISVFSGSTYEQYF.

This clonotype has ten or more counts. This chain links TRBV5-1 with TRBJ1-6; D unresolved. There are 17 residues in the CDR3. Trimming stripped 4 bases from V and 0 bases from J, with 14 bases between. Looked up from germline, CDR1 is SGHRS and CDR2 is YFSETQ. The CDR3, as DNA: TGCGCCAGCAGCCCACGGACCCCAGGCTCCTATAATTCACCCCTCCACTTT. Translation: CASSPRTPGSYNSPLHF.

This chain uses TRBV10-2 with TRBJ1-2; TRBD1 matches 7 bases. V was clipped by 4 bases and J by 4 bases; unmatched bases: 6. CDR3 length equals 14 residues. Per the germline V gene, CDR1 is WSHSY and CDR2 is SAAADI. CDR3 sequence reads: CASSVGGGSYGYTF. CDR3 coding DNA: TGCGCCAGCAGTGTTGGAGGGGGCAGCTATGGCTACACCTTC.

The CDR3 spells CASKGGPNQPQHF. The CDR3, as DNA: TGCGCCAGTAAAGGGGGCCCCAATCAGCCCCAGCATTTT. The chain recombines TRBV10-1 with TRBJ1-5; 7 nucleotides line up with TRBD1. This CDR3 has 13 amino acids. V was pared by 9 bases and J by 3 bases, with 5 bases of the junction left unmatched. Germline V gives CDR1 WNHNN, CDR2 SYGVQD (reference sequence).

J is TRBJ1-1 and V is TRBV29-1; D is undetermined. V shed 7 bases and J shed 3 bases, with 12 bases lying between them. Per germline, CDR1 SQVTM and CDR2 ANQGSEA. The CDR3 sequence is 12 residues long. CDR3 DNA: TGCAGCGGGAACGCCAGAGACACTGAAGCTTTCTTT. This encodes CSGNARDTEAFF.

Comment on this clonotype: This may stem from a read error, because a much larger clone lies one nucleotide away. The chain recombines TRBV30 with TRBJ1-6, with 8 bases identical to TRBD1. Germline assignment: CDR1 GTSNPN and CDR2 SVGIG (reference sequence). CDR3 size: 15 residues. This CDR3 reads CARSSAGGVFSPLHF. Written as DNA, the CDR3 is TGTGCCAGGAGTTCGGCAGGGGGCGTCTTTTCACCCCTCCACTTT.

V usage is TRBV7-2 and J usage is TRBJ1-2; unclear D gene. The germline V gene encodes CDR1 SGHTA and CDR2 FQGNSA. V shed 3 bases and J shed 0 bases, with 5 bases lying between them. The CDR3 is 13 amino acids. CDR3 residues: CASSFQANYGYTF. In DNA form, the CDR3 reads TGTGCCAGCAGCTTCCAAGCTAACTATGGCTACACCTTC.

This clonotype appeared many times. The genes are TRBV12-3 or TRBV12-4 and TRBJ2-7; unclear D gene. Trimming cost V 5 bases and J 2 bases, with 7 bases left between them. The CDR3 covers 12 residues. DNA for the CDR3: TGTGCCAGCAGTACCACCCCCTACGAGCAGTACTTC. Translated: CASSTTPYEQYF.

This clonotype was recorded a few times. A read error is possible here, since a much larger clone lies one base away. Lacking the conserved final phenylalanine or tryptophan, this CDR3 likely reflects a read error. The chain links TRBV6-1 to TRBJ2-5; 10 nucleotides line up with TRBD2. V gave up 6 bases and J gave up 3 bases; unmatched junction bases: 4. This CDR3 contains 14 residues. Germline values: CDR1 MNHNS, CDR2 SASEGT. The CDR3 nucleotides are TGTGCCAGCAGACTCGGACTAGCGGAAGAGACCCAGTACTCC. Amino acid sequence: CASRLGLAEETQYS.

The genes are TRBV20-1 and TRBJ2-1; D ambiguous. The germline V gene has CDR1 DFQATT and CDR2 SNEGSKA (reference sequence). The CDR3 runs to 12 residues. The CDR3 DNA sequence: TGCAGCTTAGTTGATGGCGACAATGAGCAGTTCTTC. Protein product: CSLVDGDNEQFF.

This clonotype is judged medium-sized. The V call is TRBV7-8, the J call TRBJ1-5; a possible D gene is TRBD1 (5 bases). This CDR3 region has 13 residues. Germline-derived CDR1 and CDR2 are SGHVS and FQNEAQ. V was clipped by 4 bases and J by 9 bases, with 13 bases between them. The CDR3 region has the DNA TGTGCCAGCAGCTCCAACACTGGGACGCCCCAGCATTTT. This encodes CASSSNTGTPQHF.

This clonotype has just one count. The rearrangement uses TRBV7-2 and TRBJ2-5; a possible D gene is TRBD2 (5 bases). The CDR3 consists of 14 residues. Trimming stripped 4 bases from V and 5 bases from J, with 14 bases between. Per germline, CDR1 SGHTA and CDR2 FQGNSA. As DNA, the CDR3 is TGTGCCAGCAGCTCCGGGATAAACGGGGAGACCCAGTACTTC. This translates into CASSSGINGETQYF.

This clonotype was seen only a few times. The chain employs TRBV12-3 or TRBV12-4 and TRBJ1-2, with a possible D match to TRBD1 (5 bases). This CDR3 is 14 amino acids long. Trimming took off 3 bases at V and 2 bases at J, with 10 bases between the two ends. CDR3 coding DNA: TGTGCCAGCAGTTTTCGGGGGGTGAACTATGGCTACACCTTC. Translated: CASSFRGVNYGYTF.

This clonotype was found many times. This may be a read error: a much more frequent sequence differs by one nucleotide. The V gene is TRBV4-1, the J gene TRBJ1-6; D perhaps matches TRBD1 (5 bases). CDR3 size: 14 residues. Trimming left V 4 bases short and J 8 bases short, with 12 bases between. Germline values: CDR1 MGHRA, CDR2 YSYEKL. CDR3 DNA: TGCGCCAGCAGCCGACGACGGGGGGATTCACCCCTCCACTTT. Its protein is CASSRRRGDSPLHF.

This clonotype has a count of ten or more. The CDR3 loop reads CASSPEMGGNTGELFF. The CDR3 coding sequence is TGTGCCAGCAGTCCCGAAATGGGGGGAAACACCGGGGAGCTGTTTTTT. The chain uses TRBV27 and TRBJ2-2; a weak D match, TRBD2 (6 bases). Looked up from germline, CDR1 is MNHEY and CDR2 is SMNVEV (reference sequence). This CDR3 spans 16 amino acids. Between the trimmed V and J ends, which lost 5 bases and 2 bases, there was a span of 15 bases.

This clonotype is deemed medium-sized. The chain uses TRBV10-2 and TRBJ2-7; 7 bases align to TRBD1. The CDR3 runs to 12 residues. After removal of 4 bases from V and 5 bases from J, the junction contained 2 bases not matched to a gene. CDR1 WSHSY and CDR2 SAAADI come from the germline V gene. CDR3 coding DNA: TGCGCCAGCAGTGCGACAGGGCACGAGCAGTACTTC. Amino acid sequence: CASSATGHEQYF.

The chain carries TRBV7-2 and TRBJ1-2, with 7 positions matching TRBD1. Germline V gene data show CDR1 as SGHTA and CDR2 as FQGNSA. V trimming: 6 bases; J trimming: 3 bases; junction bases outside the gene matches: 4. The CDR3 covers 13 residues. The CDR3 is CASSEGTDYGYTF. The CDR3 coding sequence is TGTGCCAGCAGTGAAGGGACAGACTATGGCTACACCTTC.

This clonotype is medium-sized (0.01 to 0.1%) within its sample. The chain carries TRBV2 and TRBJ1-2; 7 bases align to TRBD1. The trim removed 7 bases at V and 1 base at J, leaving 6 bases unmatched. Looked up from germline, CDR1 is SNHLY and CDR2 is FYNNEI. The CDR3 loop spans 14 amino acids. Here the CDR3 reads CASNRGGNNYGYTF. CDR3 coding DNA: TGTGCCAGCAATCGAGGGGGCAATAACTATGGCTACACCTTC.

This clonotype was detected many times. The gene calls are TRBV13 and TRBJ2-7; TRBD1 agrees at 9 bases. Unmatched junction bases numbered 17, after V lost 5 bases and J lost 12 bases. This CDR3 has 15 residues. Germline CDR1 reads PRHDT; CDR2 reads FYEKMQ (reference sequence). The DNA for the CDR3 is TGTGCCAGCAGCGTATCCGGGACAGGGACCCTAGTACGGTACTTC. Residues: CASSVSGTGTLVRYF.

Note on this clonotype: A much larger clone is a single base away; this may be a read error. The chain is built from TRBV6-5 and TRBJ1-3; 9 bases align to TRBD1. CDR1 MNHEY and CDR2 SVGAGI come from the germline V gene. The CDR3 is 15 residues long. The CDR3 here is CAGSSTGGSGNTIYF. As DNA, the CDR3 is TGTGCCGGCAGTTCGACAGGGGGCTCTGGAAACACCATATATTTT.

The table lists this clonotype with many counts. The gene calls are TRBV4-1 and TRBJ2-5; D gene ambiguous. The germline V and J ends were trimmed by 0 bases and 7 bases, with 15 bases remaining between them. Germline CDR1 MGHRA, CDR2 YSYEKL. CDR3 length: 15 residues. CDR3 region: CASSQDVTLLGTQYF. As DNA, the CDR3 is TGCGCCAGCAGCCAAGATGTGACCCTGCTCGGGACCCAGTACTTC.

In this sample, this clonotype turned up once. This chain connects TRBV11-2 to TRBJ1-5, with D tentatively TRBD1 (6 bases). V was clipped by 5 bases and J by 2 bases, with 16 bases between them. The CDR3 runs 16 residues. Germline assignment: CDR1 SGHAT and CDR2 FQNNGV. In DNA form, the CDR3 reads TGTGCCAGCAGCCTCACCGGACAGATTGGCAATCAGCCCCAGCATTTT. Amino acids: CASSLTGQIGNQPQHF.

CDR3 nucleotides: TGTGCCAGTAGTTTTACAGGACCCTATGCGGAGCAGTACTTC. Protein product: CASSFTGPYAEQYF. J is TRBJ2-7 and V is TRBV19; D perhaps matches TRBD1 (5 bases). The CDR3 loop spans 14 amino acids. Germline V gene lookup returns CDR1 LNHDA and CDR2 SQIVND (reference sequence). V lost 5 bases, J lost 7 bases, and 18 bases lay in between.

This rearrangement joins TRBV29-1 to TRBJ2-7, with 12 bases identical to TRBD1. The CDR3 spans 13 residues. CDR1 SQVTM and CDR2 ANQGSEA come from the germline V gene. J lost 9 bases, V lost 7 bases, and 10 bases had no gene match. The CDR3 protein is CSAAPGQGASQYF. CDR3 coding DNA: TGCAGCGCTGCTCCGGGACAGGGGGCTTCGCAGTACTTC.

The chain couples TRBV19 to TRBJ2-7; 8 nucleotides agree with TRBD1. Trimming took 2 bases from V and 2 from J; bases not matched to a gene: 2. CDR3 length: 14 amino acids. CDR1 LNHDA and CDR2 SQIVND come from the germline V gene (reference sequence). The CDR3, as DNA: TGTGCCAGTAGTATACGGACAGGGACCTACGAGCAGTACTTC. The encoded protein is CASSIRTGTYEQYF.

This clonotype was seen ten or more times. The chain recombines TRBV11-2 with TRBJ2-3; 7 positions match TRBD2. The V gene end was trimmed by 1 base and the J gene end by 5 bases; junction bases not matched to a gene: 6. Germline values: CDR1 SGHAT, CDR2 FQNNGV. The CDR3 is 15 residues long. CDR3 sequence reads: CASSLGAGEGDTQYF. CDR3 bases: TGTGCCAGCAGCTTAGGCGCGGGAGAAGGAGATACGCAGTATTTT.

In this sample, this clonotype turned up once. V usage is TRBV6-5 and J usage is TRBJ2-5; D remains unclear. The CDR3 contains 15 residues. Germline CDR1 is MNHEY and CDR2 is SVGAGI. Deletions cut 0 bases from V and 0 bases from J, with 8 bases between. Here the CDR3 DNA reads TGTGCCAGCAGTTACTCGAGGCCGAACCAAGAGACCCAGTACTTC. Encoded protein: CASSYSRPNQETQYF.

In its sample, this clonotype was seen many times. The chain joins TRBV20-1 to TRBJ1-5; D is ambiguous. This CDR3 is built from 13 residues. The V and J ends lost 6 bases and 2 bases respectively, with 11 bases between them. Germline V CDR1 and CDR2: DFQATT, SNEGSKA (reference sequence). CDR3 nucleotide sequence: TGCAGTGCCCGTAGGTCGGGCAATCAGCCCCAGCATTTT. Translation gives CSARRSGNQPQHF.

This clonotype is medium-sized (0.01 to 0.1%). The chain combines TRBV7-8 with TRBJ2-7; unclear D gene. Germline V gene lookup returns CDR1 SGHVS and CDR2 FQNEAQ. V lost 1 base and J 6 bases, leaving 10 bases between the germline ends. This CDR3 has 13 amino acids. The CDR3 DNA reads TGTGCCAGCAGCTTAGAAAGGGTGGGCGAGCAGTACTTC. This sequence encodes CASSLERVGEQYF.

This clonotype was observed many times. The rearrangement joins TRBV6-5 to TRBJ1-1, with a weak D call TRBD1 (5 bases). The V end was cut by 4 bases, the J end by 3 bases, with 18 bases between. Germline values: CDR1 MNHEY, CDR2 SVGAGI. This CDR3 spans 16 amino acids. CDR3 sequence reads: CASSSSVGREDTEAFF. In DNA, the CDR3 is TGTGCCAGCAGTTCCTCAGTTGGCAGGGAGGACACTGAAGCTTTCTTT.

This clonotype came up many times. The chain has TRBV10-2 and TRBJ2-5; 8 positions match TRBD1. The trim removed 8 bases at V and 6 bases at J, leaving 8 bases unmatched. The CDR3 is 13 residues long. CDR1 is WSHSY, CDR2 SAAADI, per germline. CDR3 sequence reads: CASQGTGEKTQYF. CDR3 DNA: TGCGCCAGCCAAGGGACAGGCGAGAAGACCCAGTACTTC.

In its sample, this clonotype was seen many times. The V call is TRBV28, the J call TRBJ2-1, with D perhaps matching TRBD2 (5 bases). The CDR3 spans 13 residues. The germline V gene has CDR1 MDHEN and CDR2 SYDVKM. V lost 5 bases to trimming and J lost 8 bases, with 13 bases between them. CDR3 region: CASSPRPGYEQFF. The CDR3 DNA sequence: TGTGCCAGCAGTCCCAGACCGGGATATGAGCAGTTCTTC. Full variable domain (missing parts from reference TRBV28 and TRBJ2-1): DVKVTQSSRYLVKRTGEKVFLECVQDMDHENMFWYRQDPGLGLRLIYFSYDVKMKEKGDIPEGYSVSREKKERFSLILESASTNQTSMYLCASSPRPGYEQFFGPGTRLTVL.